This TCR beta chain stems from a study of shared clonotypes between healthy human individuals. The germline V gene encodes CDR1 SNHLY and CDR2 FYNNEI. There are 14 residues in the CDR3. Trimming took 7 bases from V and 0 from J, leaving 9 bases between them. Every donor was a Caucasian adult from Nashville, Tennessee. Splitting the CD4+ cells yielded a CD45RA+ naive subset and a CD45RA-negative memory subset. The data were produced by immunoSEQ multiplex PCR, yet TCRdb's version contains in-frame clones alone and is incomplete. The repertoire holds fewer than 3 million clones, with 85% to 95% as singletons. Comment on this clone: Its specificity is not known.

General observations from the study: Clonotypes shared by all four sorted-subset donors had higher generation probabilities than non-shared clonotypes.

The material sequenced was naive CD4+ T cells from PBMCs. The subset: CD45RA+ positively selected. The chain carries TRBV2 and TRBJ1-4; no clear D gene. The receptor was derived from a man in his late teens or twenties in good health. Some clones in this sample may be carry-over from other donors' samples. The CDR3 DNA reads TGTGCCAGCAATCGGTCACCAACTAATGAAAAACTGTTTTTT. As protein: CASNRSPTNEKLFF. Looking up the rest from reference TRBV2 and TRBJ1-4 gives the full variable domain: EPEVTQTPSHQVTQMGQEVILRCVPISNHLYFYWYRQILGQKVEFLVSFYNNEISEKSEIFDDQFSVERPDGSNFTLKIRSTKLEDSAMYFCASNRSPTNEKLFFGSGTQLSVL.